Listed below are T cell receptor beta chains from one sample, sequenced in a study of cytomegalovirus exposure and HLA in healthy donors. Generated by immunoSEQ multiplex PCR, the TCRdb table keeps only in-frame clones and is missing some. The data show about 180,000 clones, 60% to 85% seen once. Sequencing was carried out using PBMCs. The receptors were sampled from a man younger than 35 in good health and CMV-seronegative. CDR3s include the opening cysteine and the closing phenylalanine or tryptophan. A D gene is named only where the DNA matches it firmly. Part of the rows lack a size; the others show once, few, many or a class for expanded clones.

CDR3 DNA	CDR3 protein	D gene	V gene	clone size	J gene
TGTGCCAGCAGCGCTCTCCAGGTGGGCGCTGAAGCTTTCTTT	CASSALQVGAEAFF	NA	TRBV9	NA	TRBJ1-1
TGTGCCAGCAGCGGACAGGGGGCGGTTTCCTACGAGCAGTACTTC	CASSGQGAVSYEQYF	TRBD1	TRBV2	NA	TRBJ2-7
TGTGCCTGGAGCGGGGTCCAAGAGACCCAGTACTTC	CAWSGVQETQYF	NA	TRBV30	NA	TRBJ2-5
TGTGCCAGCAGCCGGGGACAGGGAGGTCACGAGCAGTACTTC	CASSRGQGGHEQYF	TRBD1	TRBV7-9	NA	TRBJ2-7
TGTGCCAGCAGCCACCTACCTCAGGGGCTCGGGGAGCAGTACTTC	CASSHLPQGLGEQYF	NA	TRBV5-4	NA	TRBJ2-7
TGTGCCAGCAGTTGGGGACAGGGAGGGAATAGAAAAAAACTGTTTTTT	CASSWGQGGNRKKLFF	TRBD1	TRBV6-6	NA	TRBJ1-4
TGTGCCAGCAGTTACCGAAGGACAGATAACTATGGCTACACCTTC	CASSYRRTDNYGYTF	NA	TRBV6-5	few	TRBJ1-2
TGTGCCAGCAGTTTTCGGGAGGGCCTAGGGTACGAGCAGTACTTC	CASSFREGLGYEQYF	TRBD2	TRBV27	once	TRBJ2-7
TGTGCCGCACGAGGCGGGAGGACCCTCGAGCAGTACTTC	CAARGGRTLEQYF	TRBD2	TRBV2	NA	TRBJ2-7
TGTGCCAGCAGCGCCGGGACAGGGGATAGCAATCAGCCCCAGCATTTT	CASSAGTGDSNQPQHF	TRBD1	TRBV9	NA	TRBJ1-5
TGTGCCAGCAGTACAGGGCGCGAGCAGTACTTC	CASSTGREQYF	NA	TRBV2	NA	TRBJ2-7
TGTGCCAGCAGCCGTGAGGTGAATCAGCCCCAGCATTTT	CASSREVNQPQHF	NA	TRBV14	NA	TRBJ1-5
TGTGCCAGCAGTTCACAGGGGCTGGGGGATGGCTACACCTTC	CASSSQGLGDGYTF	TRBD1	TRBV28	once	TRBJ1-2
TGTTCCAGCAGCTTAGCCCGGAGTACGGGACTAGCGAGGGAGCAGTACTTC	CSSSLARSTGLAREQYF	TRBD2	TRBV7-9	NA	TRBJ2-7
TGTGCCAGCAGCTTACGACAGGGTTCCGGGGAGACCCAGTACTTC	CASSLRQGSGETQYF	TRBD1	TRBV7-3	NA	TRBJ2-5
TGTGCCAGCAGCCTCCAACTAGCGCGGAGCTCCTACGAGCAGTACTTC	CASSLQLARSSYEQYF	TRBD2	TRBV11-2	few	TRBJ2-7
TGTGCCAGCAGTTTTAGCGGGTTAAGCACAGATACGCAGTATTTT	CASSFSGLSTDTQYF	TRBD2	TRBV2	NA	TRBJ2-3
TGCGCCAGCAGCTCCCATTCAGGGTCAACTAATGAAAAACTGTTTTTT	CASSSHSGSTNEKLFF	NA	TRBV5-1	NA	TRBJ1-4
TGTGCCAGCAGCGGTCCAGGGGGAACCTACGAGCAGTACTTC	CASSGPGGTYEQYF	TRBD1	TRBV7-2	NA	TRBJ2-7
TGTGCCAGCAGCGTCGGGACAGGAGGGACAGATACGCAGTATTTT	CASSVGTGGTDTQYF	TRBD1	TRBV9	NA	TRBJ2-3
TGTGCCAGCACCGAGACAGGGAGGAACACCATATATTTT	CASTETGRNTIYF	TRBD1	TRBV2	NA	TRBJ1-3
TGTGCCATCAGTGGGGGGGGGACAGGGGCCACAGATACGCAGTATTTT	CAISGGGTGATDTQYF	TRBD1	TRBV10-3	NA	TRBJ2-3
TGTGCCATCAGTGAGGGCGTGGGTGGGCTGGAGACCCAGTACTTC	CAISEGVGGLETQYF	NA	TRBV10-3	NA	TRBJ2-5
TGTGCCAGCAGTGACTCGTTCCTAGCGGGGGTCCCGGAGCAGTACTTC	CASSDSFLAGVPEQYF	TRBD2	TRBV6-4	NA	TRBJ2-7
TGTGCCAGCAGTACCCCTGTGGCTCTTGGAAACACCATATATTTT	CASSTPVALGNTIYF	NA	TRBV6-6	NA	TRBJ1-3
TGTGCCAGCAGGGGAGGACAGGGAGTTCGAGGTGGCTACACCTTC	CASRGGQGVRGGYTF	TRBD1	TRBV6-1	NA	TRBJ1-2
TGTGCCACCAGCAGAGACAGGGCTGGTGCTGGGGCCAACGTCCTGACTTTC	CATSRDRAGAGANVLTF	NA	TRBV15	few	TRBJ2-6
TGCGCCAGCAGCTTACAGGGGGGAAACATTCAGTACTTC	CASSLQGGNIQYF	TRBD1	TRBV5-1	NA	TRBJ2-4
TGCGCCAGCAGCGTAGGGGGCAGGGACAATGAGCAGTTCTTC	CASSVGGRDNEQFF	TRBD1	TRBV5-1	NA	TRBJ2-1
TGTGCCAGTAGTCCCTCCGGCTGGACATACACCATATATTTT	CASSPSGWTYTIYF	NA	TRBV19	NA	TRBJ1-3
TGTGCCAGTAGTATTTCCCCTCGGGGTCAGCCCCAGCATTTT	CASSISPRGQPQHF	NA	TRBV19	NA	TRBJ1-5
TGTGCCAGTAGCCCATCGAAAGTAGCGGGGGGGCAGACAGATACGCAGTATTTT	CASSPSKVAGGQTDTQYF	TRBD2	TRBV19	NA	TRBJ2-3
TGTGCCAGCAGTGAACAACGGCAGGGAAATTCACCCCTCCACTTT	CASSEQRQGNSPLHF	NA	TRBV25-1	NA	TRBJ1-6
TGTGCCAGCAGTCCGGCGGGACAGGGACCCGAGCAGTACTTC	CASSPAGQGPEQYF	TRBD1	TRBV28	NA	TRBJ2-7
TGTGCCAGCAGCACTAACTTAAATTCACCCCTCCACTTT	CASSTNLNSPLHF	NA	TRBV7-9	NA	TRBJ1-6
TGTGCCAGCAGTTTGTCCGGGGTGAGCTCCTACGAGCAGTACTTC	CASSLSGVSSYEQYF	NA	TRBV28	NA	TRBJ2-7
TGTGCCAGCAGTGCCCGGGGGGGCGGGAGATCCTACAATGAGCAGTTCTTC	CASSARGGGRSYNEQFF	TRBD2	TRBV28	NA	TRBJ2-1
TGTGCCAGCAGTTATGAGACAGGGACCGACAATGAGCAGTTCTTC	CASSYETGTDNEQFF	TRBD1	TRBV6-5	NA	TRBJ2-1
TGCGCCAGCAGCCAAGGCAGGCAGACCGCTGAGCAGTACTTC	CASSQGRQTAEQYF	NA	TRBV4-1	NA	TRBJ2-7
TGCACCAGCAGCCAAGATAGGGGGGAGGGGGGGCGCGCAGATACGCAGTATTTT	CTSSQDRGEGGRADTQYF	NA	TRBV1	NA	TRBJ2-3
TGTGCCAGCAGCTTAGACAGGGGGGTTAACTATGGCTACACCTTC	CASSLDRGVNYGYTF	TRBD1	TRBV7-9	NA	TRBJ1-2
TGTGCCAGCAGCTTATTAGCGAGCGACACTGAAGCTTTCTTT	CASSLLASDTEAFF	NA	TRBV7-9	NA	TRBJ1-1
TGTGCCAGCAGTGGACCCCGGACAGGGGCTATCAATCAGCCCCAGCATTTT	CASSGPRTGAINQPQHF	TRBD1	TRBV2	few	TRBJ1-5
TGCGCCAGCAGCCAAGATTTGGTTTTGTCTAGTTTAAAACTGTTTTTT	CASSQDLVLSSLKLFF	NA	TRBV4-1	NA	TRBJ1-4
TGTGCCTGGAGTCAGGGGAACACTGAAGCTTTCTTT	CAWSQGNTEAFF	NA	TRBV30	NA	TRBJ1-1
TGTGCCAGCAGTCAATCCACAATGAACACTGAAGCTTTCTTT	CASSQSTMNTEAFF	NA	TRBV6-1	NA	TRBJ1-1